This T cell receptor (beta chain) comes out of a study of T cell responses to AZD1222 COVID-19 vaccine (dated by TCRdb to the early 2020s). Study-level background: TCR sequencing covered 230 to 250 trial participants: 207 given two doses of AZD1222 and about 26 given two doses of MenACWY control vaccine. Trial participants were enrolled by age into subgroups of 18-55, 56-69 and 70-plus years, and 148, 28 and 57 TCR-sequenced participants, respectively, were included in these subgroups. Broad study findings and their caveats: The 56-69-year group was small, and its depth increase did not reach significance, likely because of low power. Only five or six AZD1222 recipients were SARS-CoV-2 seropositive at baseline, limiting conclusions about previously exposed vaccinees. The vaccine-associated CD4 TCRs covered the entire spike protein, and the dominant responses fell in regions 160-218 and 743-854. Because no samples from the day 14 peak response were available, repertoires could be characterized only after the peak T cell response. Participants were mostly white British, with more females than males. The authors suggested clonal diversity may have been underestimated. After two AZD1222 doses, both the breadth and the depth of spike-specific TCRs were significantly higher than at day 0 and than in MenACWY recipients. Epitopes outside the regions mutated in the B.1.351 and B.1.1.7 variants were reportedly recognized by nearly half of the unique spike-specific TCRs.

On this clone itself: Its antigen specificity is not known. No much larger clone exists at a distance of one base, and base qualities are not known.

The CDR3, from cysteine to phenylalanine, totals 15 residues. Only the CDR3 part of the read is kept: 45 bases, read in frame from the first base. Trimming takes 0 bases from V and 2 bases from J, and the germline ends sit 11 bases apart. Sequences MNHEY (CDR1) and SVGAGI (CDR2) are obtained from the germline V gene. What the time point label conveys for this sample: about 28 days (+/-7) after the second vaccine dose. Because spike-specific TCR depth and breadth did not differ between the two schedules, AZD1222 recipients who got a second dose at roughly 4 weeks were pooled with those who got a second dose at roughly 12 weeks. The vaccinee samples were drawn from two UK trials, COV001 and COV002, one of which was a single-blind randomized controlled phase 2/3 trial testing AZD1222 (ChAdOx1 nCoV-19) in healthy adults. For TCRbeta chain sequencing, PBMC samples from trial participants were taken at day 0 and at day 28 after the second dose.

The CDR3 regions of human TCRbeta chains were analyzed by immunosequencing. For the original study's pipeline: Repertoire TCRs were matched against a reference library of SARS-CoV-2-specific TCRs generated with the MIRA antigen-specificity platform. Breadth was defined as the fraction of unique TCRs that were SARS-CoV-2-associated. Depth was defined as the fraction of total T cells that were SARS-CoV-2-associated. Each spike-specific TCR was assigned to its reactive spike region and to a CD4 or CD8 class using the MIRA data. Log10-transformed breadth and depth values were compared by one-way ANOVA with Sidak's multiple comparisons tests. As stored in TCRdb, this immuneACCESS dataset retains in-frame rearrangements with V and J assigned. A fraction of the clones does not appear; measured against another copy, unresolved V genes explain less than half of the discrepancy, and the remainder lacks a known reason. The DNA gave D and trimming, while V, J and clone size come from that table. In all, the sample holds roughly 96,000 clones, and 88% of those were seen once. About 12% of the sample belongs to the ten largest clones.

The rearranged segments are TRBV6-5 and TRBJ2-7; TRBD2 is a weak D gene call, 5 bases matching. The specimen was peripheral blood, collected 28 days after the second AZD1222 dose. The receptor's source is an adult who received the AZD1222 COVID-19 vaccine. The nucleotide sequence is given as TGTGCCAGCAGTTACTCGGCGCGGGCGGCCTACGAGCAGTACTTC. Its translation reads: CASSYSARAAYEQYF.